The 21 T cell receptor beta chains in this list originate from one sample, sequenced in a study of regulatory T cells in long-lasting Graves disease. Time point indicated: newly diagnosed GD, antithyroid drugs for less than 3 months. From PBMCs, RNA was extracted and then used to make the TCR library. Construction of TCR beta libraries relied on iRepertoire HTBI primers and on Arm-PCR targeting CDR3 regions. TCRdb itself ran the multiplex PCR reads through MiXCR, one entry per CDR3 protein. The table lists approximately 400,000 distinct CDR3 sequences, less than 20% of them singletons. Sequences were derived from peripheral blood mononuclear cells (PBMCs), sampled at new diagnosis, from a patient treated with antithyroid drugs. The receptor source for this set is a female donor with Graves disease.

This chain links TRBV5-4 with TRBJ1-1; no firm D call. CDR1 is SGHNT and CDR2 is YYREEE in the germline V gene (reference sequence). The CDR3 is made up of 12 amino acids. V was pared by 4 bases and J by 6 bases, with 10 bases between. CDR3 residues: CASSVRKSEAFF. The CDR3 DNA reads TGTGCCAGCAGCGTGCGGAAGTCTGAAGCTTTCTTT. The full variable domain, in which reference TRBV5-4 and TRBJ1-1 provide the parts outside the CDR3, is ETGVTQSPTHLIKTRGQQVTLRCSSQSGHNTVSWYQQALGQGPQFIFQYYREEENGRGNFPPRFSGLQFPNYSSELNVNALELDDSALYLCASSVRKSEAFFGQGTRLTVV.

This clonotype was counted at least ten times. This rearrangement joins TRBV13 to TRBJ2-5; 9 bases are a match to TRBD2. The CDR3 loop spans 16 amino acids. V lost 4 bases, J lost 5 bases, and 11 bases stayed unmatched. CDR1 is PRHDT, CDR2 FYEKMQ, per germline (reference sequence). In DNA form, the CDR3 reads TGTGCCAGCAGCTCGCCGGATGTAGCGGGAGACGAGACCCAGTACTTC. Translating it yields CASSSPDVAGDETQYF.

This clonotype was counted many times. The chain combines TRBV12-3 or TRBV12-4 with TRBJ1-1; D is undetermined. The CDR3 is made up of 15 amino acids. Trimming pared 1 base from V and 6 bases from J, leaving 15 bases between. This CDR3 is CASSLVRIVSAEAFF. The CDR3 coding sequence is TGTGCCAGCAGTTTAGTGCGGATTGTTAGCGCTGAAGCTTTCTTT.

This clonotype turned up a few times. The chain's CDR3 is CASSGGNAGELFF. CDR3 bases: TGTGCCAGCAGCGGGGGAAACGCCGGGGAGCTGTTTTTT. V and J are TRBV9 and TRBJ2-2, with D unclear. Germline loops: CDR1 SGDLS, CDR2 YYNGEE. Between the trimmed V and J ends, which lost 3 bases and 6 bases, there was a span of 9 bases. The CDR3 is made up of 13 amino acids.

The chain has TRBV5-1 and TRBJ2-2; tentatively, D is TRBD1 or TRBD2 (5 bases each). Trimming took off 0 bases at V and 3 bases at J, with 9 bases between the two ends. The germline V gene encodes CDR1 SGHRS and CDR2 YFSETQ. The CDR3 length is 15 residues. CDR3 DNA sequence: TGCGCCAGCAGCTTGGATGGGGGAGACACCGGGGAGCTGTTTTTT. Its protein product is CASSLDGGDTGELFF.

The V gene is TRBV6-1, the J gene TRBJ2-6; 7 positions agree with TRBD2. V lost 6 bases and J lost 1; bases outside the gene matches: 3. Germline CDR1 reads MNHNS; CDR2 reads SASEGT. The CDR3 extends over 15 amino acids. The chain's CDR3 is CASSRGVSGANVLTF. The CDR3 bases are TGTGCCAGCAGCCGGGGGGTATCTGGGGCCAACGTCCTGACTTTC.

This clonotype has more than one count but fewer than ten. The J gene is TRBJ1-1, the V gene TRBV4-2, with D maybe TRBD1 (6 bases). The ends were cut back, 1 base at V and 0 bases at J, with 15 bases in the middle. CDR3 size: 17 residues. From germline, CDR1 is LGHNA and CDR2 YNFKEQ. CDR3 bases: TGTGCCAGCAGCCAAGGGGGGGCGGTAATACTGAACACTGAAGCTTTCTTT. It translates to CASSQGGAVILNTEAFF.

This clonotype came up a few times. The V gene is TRBV7-2, the J gene TRBJ2-1, with TRBD2 matching 8 bases. CDR3 size: 14 residues. With 5 bases clipped from V and 9 bases from J, the junction kept 9 bases outside the gene matches. Germline CDR1 reads SGHTA; CDR2 reads FQGNSA. The CDR3 is CASSPRGGHGEQFF. The CDR3 DNA sequence: TGTGCCAGCAGCCCTCGGGGGGGCCACGGTGAGCAGTTCTTC.

This clonotype has a count of ten or more. The gene calls are TRBV7-9 and TRBJ1-6; D unresolved. Germline V gene sequence: CDR1 SEHNR, CDR2 FQNEAQ (reference sequence). Trimming shortened V by 3 bases and J by 5 bases, and 8 bases separated the two germline ends. This CDR3 is 14 amino acids long. CDR3 DNA: TGTGCCAGCAGCTTCGGTCCCGATAATTCACCCCTCCACTTT. It is translated as CASSFGPDNSPLHF.

Notes on this clonotype: A read error is possible here, since a much larger clone lies one base away. In this CDR3 the conserved last residue, phenylalanine or tryptophan, is missing, so a read error is likely. The chain is built from TRBV4-1 and TRBJ1-5; D ambiguous. Between the trimmed V and J ends, which lost 1 base and 6 bases, there was a span of 7 bases. Germline CDR1 and CDR2: MGHRA and YSYEKL. The CDR3 length is 13 residues. The CDR3 spells CASSQALVQPQHL. The CDR3 DNA reads as TGCGCCAGCAGCCAAGCACTGGTTCAGCCCCAGCATTTA.

This clonotype was seen at least ten times. The chain is built from TRBV7-7 and TRBJ2-2; 10 bases line up with TRBD1. V gave up 4 bases and J gave up 3 bases; unmatched junction bases: 5. From germline, CDR1 is SSHAT and CDR2 FNYEAQ (reference sequence). The CDR3 consists of 16 residues. The CDR3 spells CASSSKDRGYTGELFF. The CDR3 DNA sequence: TGTGCCAGCAGCTCTAAGGACAGGGGGTACACCGGGGAGCTGTTTTTT.

This clonotype was detected many times. V gene TRBV7-2 combines with J gene TRBJ2-5, with TRBD2 matching over 12 bases. Germline V gene sequence: CDR1 SGHTA, CDR2 FQGNSA. The trim removed 6 bases at V and 3 bases at J, leaving 5 bases unmatched. The length of the CDR3 is 15 residues. Here the CDR3 reads CASRLSSGGEETQYF. CDR3 in DNA: TGTGCCAGCAGACTCTCTAGCGGGGGGGAAGAGACCCAGTACTTC. The complete variable domain, with remaining parts taken from reference TRBV7-2 and TRBJ2-5, reads GAGVSQSPSNKVTEKGKDVELRCDPISGHTALYWYRQSLGQGLEFLIYFQGNSAPDKSGLPSDRFSAERTGGSVSTLTIQRTQQEDSAVYLCASRLSSGGEETQYFGPGTRLLVL.

This chain connects TRBV7-2 to TRBJ2-7, with D maybe TRBD2 (7 bases). V was trimmed by 8 bases and J by 2 bases, leaving 22 bases between them. The V gene's germline CDR1 is SGHTA and CDR2 FQGNSA. CDR3 length: 16 amino acids. CDR3 protein: CASSPQLGGATYEQYF. CDR3 nucleotide sequence: TGTGCCAGCTCCCCCCAGCTGGGGGGGGCTACCTACGAGCAGTACTTC. Based on the CDR3 plus reference TRBV7-2 and TRBJ2-7, the full variable domain is GAGVSQSPSNKVTEKGKDVELRCDPISGHTALYWYRQSLGQGLEFLIYFQGNSAPDKSGLPSDRFSAERTGGSVSTLTIQRTQQEDSAVYLCASSPQLGGATYEQYFGPGTRLTVT.

This clonotype has a count of ten or more. J is TRBJ2-2 and V is TRBV11-2; 7 nucleotides line up with TRBD2. After removal of 3 bases from V and 3 bases from J, the junction contained 7 bases not matched to a gene. The CDR3 loop spans 16 amino acids. Germline CDR1 and CDR2: SGHAT and FQNNGV. The DNA for the CDR3 is TGTGCCAGCAGCTTGACGGGGGGTTGGGACACCGGGGAGCTGTTTTTT. As protein: CASSLTGGWDTGELFF.

The rearrangement joins TRBV20-1 to TRBJ1-1; D might be TRBD1 (6 bases). The CDR3 covers 16 residues. Trimming stripped 4 bases from V and 3 bases from J, with 21 bases between. Per the germline V gene, CDR1 is DFQATT and CDR2 is SNEGSKA (reference sequence). CDR3 in amino acids: CSAKVGAGAADTEAFF. CDR3 DNA sequence: TGCAGTGCTAAGGTCGGGGCGGGGGCAGCGGACACTGAAGCTTTCTTT.

This clonotype was recorded a few times. An end of the junction differs from the germline gene, which may be a read error. The V gene is TRBV18, the J gene TRBJ1-2; TRBD1 matches at 7 bases. CDR3 length equals 13 residues. Germline loops: CDR1 KGHSH, CDR2 LQKENI. CDR3 sequence: CASSPGTDYGYAF. The CDR3 region has the DNA TGTGCCAGCTCACCAGGGACAGACTATGGCTACGCCTTC.

Ten or more counts support this clonotype. This chain joins TRBV7-6 and TRBJ2-1; tentatively, D is TRBD1 or TRBD2 (5 bases each). Trimming removed 5 bases from V and 6 bases from J, with 17 bases in between. This CDR3 is 15 amino acids long. Germline V CDR1 and CDR2: SGHVS, FNYEAQ. CDR3: CASSAPLLGGNEQFF. CDR3 nucleotides: TGTGCCAGCAGCGCCCCCCTCCTTGGGGGCAATGAGCAGTTCTTC. Full variable domain (outside the CDR3, taken from reference TRBV7-6 and TRBJ2-1): GAGVSQSPRYKVTKRGQDVALRCDPISGHVSLYWYRQALGQGPEFLTYFNYEAQQDKSGLPNDRFSAERPEGSISTLTIQRTEQRDSAMYRCASSAPLLGGNEQFFGPGTRLTVL.

This clonotype was seen a single time. V usage is TRBV7-3 and J usage is TRBJ2-5; D unresolved. The CDR3 contains 14 residues. Per the germline V gene, CDR1 is SGHTA and CDR2 is FQGTGA. Trimming left V 3 bases short and J 5 bases short, with 13 bases between. CDR3 in amino acids: CASSLESDGETQYF. CDR3 bases: TGTGCCAGCAGCTTGGAATCAGACGGGGAGACCCAGTACTTC.

The genes are TRBV7-2 and TRBJ2-7; no firm D call. CDR3 length: 14 amino acids. Germline values: CDR1 SGHTA, CDR2 FQGNSA. V was clipped by 3 bases and J by 3 bases, with 12 bases between them. The CDR3 coding sequence is TGTGCCAGCAGCTTGGAAGGGTTCGGCTACGAGCAGTACTTC. Its protein is CASSLEGFGYEQYF.

The rearrangement links TRBV2 to TRBJ1-1; 8 bases fit TRBD1. The CDR3 totals 17 residues. V trimming: 6 bases; J trimming: 2 bases; junction bases outside the gene matches: 14. The germline V gene has CDR1 SNHLY and CDR2 FYNNEI. This chain's CDR3 is CASSPGRQGMTNTEAFF. The CDR3, as DNA: TGTGCCAGCAGCCCAGGAAGACAGGGGATGACAAACACTGAAGCTTTCTTT.

Ten or more counts support this clonotype. The chain uses TRBV10-3 and TRBJ1-2; TRBD1 agrees at 8 bases. This CDR3 contains 15 residues. V lost 2 bases, J lost 4 bases, and 6 bases stayed unmatched. Germline CDR1 reads ENHRY; CDR2 reads SYGVKD. CDR3: CAISEGGQGSYGYTF. CDR3 DNA: TGTGCCATCAGTGAGGGAGGACAGGGAAGCTATGGCTACACCTTC.